This T cell receptor (beta chain) was sequenced during a study of T-cell memory formation after mild COVID-19. Of note for this clonotype: Its antigen is not known.

Notes on the study in general: Most CD4+ clones that shrank were in CM and EM, while CD8+ ones turned up in EMRA. Detection of some responders pre-infection suggested pre-existing cross-reactive memory T cells participated. Later expanders leaned CD4+, whereas clones that contracted between day 15 and 85 were balanced CD4/CD8.

5'RACE with constant-segment primers built TCRalpha and TCRbeta cDNA libraries with UMIs. One entry per CDR3 protein, called by TCRdb with MiXCR from the 5' RACE reads. This sample yields hundreds of thousands of distinct CDR3 sequences, of which roughly 25% are seen a single time; around 12% belongs to the top ten. The germline CDR1 and CDR2 sequences are SGHVS and FQNEAQ. V lost 5 bases to trimming and J lost 3 bases; unmatched junction nucleotides: 4. This CDR3 is 14 amino acids long. The chain joins TRBV7-8 to TRBJ1-5, with 7 bases matching TRBD1. The TCR was taken from an adult woman who had mild COVID-19 (a few samples of this study predate the infection). Cell type and time point are not known. The sequencing sample was made of PBMCs or a T cell subset sorted from them (not recorded which). DNA for the CDR3: TGTGCCAGCAGCCGAGACAGGGCCAATCAGCCCCAGCATTTT. As protein: CASSRDRANQPQHF.